The next 15 T cell receptor beta chains were all read from a single sample in a study of blood T cell repertoires in COVID-19. The repertoire was sequenced with immunoSEQ multiplex PCR; TCRdb's copy has only in-frame clones and lacks some. The sample includes more than 35,000 clones, about 80% of them seen just once. The sequenced sample was peripheral blood. The receptor set was obtained from a man of 80 years or more with active or convalescent COVID-19.

The genes are TRBV28 and TRBJ1-5, with TRBD1 matching 11 bases. The junction had 6 bases not matched to a gene; V was cut back by 3 bases and J by 5 bases. CDR1 is MDHEN and CDR2 is SYDVKM in the germline V gene. This CDR3 spans 16 amino acids. CDR3 sequence (DNA): TGTGCCAGCAGTTTGCCGCCGGGACAGGGGGATCAGCCCCAGCATTTT. This codes for CASSLPPGQGDQPQHF.

This clone was seen a handful of times. The chain is built from TRBV4-1 and TRBJ2-7; TRBD2 aligns across 10 bases. Losses at the gene ends were 4 bases for V and 1 base for J; bases not matched to a gene: 1. This CDR3 spans 14 amino acids. CDR1 is MGHRA, CDR2 YSYEKL, per germline. CDR3: CASSLAGGSYEQYF. CDR3 DNA: TGCGCCAGCAGCCTAGCGGGAGGTTCCTACGAGCAGTACTTC.

This clone was seen only once. This chain uses TRBV30 with TRBJ2-3, with 11 bases aligning to TRBD2. Unmatched junction bases numbered 2, after V lost 5 bases and J lost 1 base. Germline V gives CDR1 GTSNPN, CDR2 SVGIG (reference sequence). This CDR3 is built from 14 residues. The CDR3 here is CAWVAGGRTDTQYF. CDR3 nucleotides: TGTGCCTGGGTAGCGGGGGGGCGCACAGATACGCAGTATTTT.

The chain has TRBV20-1 and TRBJ2-1, with a weak D call TRBD2 (6 bases). Trimming pared 5 bases from V and 10 bases from J, leaving 12 bases between. Germline V gene sequence: CDR1 DFQATT, CDR2 SNEGSKA (reference sequence). The CDR3 has 11 amino acids. The DNA for the CDR3 is TGCAGTGCTTCGTCTAGCGAAGAGCAGTTCTTC. Protein product: CSASSSEEQFF.

The rearrangement uses TRBV9 and TRBJ2-7; 16 bases match TRBD2. J lost 2 bases, V lost 3 bases, and 2 bases had no gene match. The CDR3 totals 16 residues. CDR1 and CDR2 from the germline V gene are SGDLS and YYNGEE. The CDR3 loop is CASSDGTSGRAYEQYF. The CDR3 DNA reads as TGTGCCAGCAGCGACGGGACTAGCGGGAGGGCCTACGAGCAGTACTTC.

The chain carries TRBV29-1 and TRBJ2-6; 7 bases map to TRBD1. The CDR3 has 14 amino acids. The germline gives CDR1 SQVTM, CDR2 ANQGSEA. V was clipped by 5 bases and J by 3 bases; unmatched bases: 4. CDR3 region: CSVTDRDGANVLTF. DNA for the CDR3: TGCAGCGTTACCGACAGGGATGGGGCCAACGTCCTGACTTTC. Complete variable domain (other parts from reference TRBV29-1 and TRBJ2-6): SAVISQKPSRDICQRGTSLTIQCQVDSQVTMMFWYRQQPGQSLTLIATANQGSEATYESGFVIDKFPISRPNLTFSTLTVSNMSPEDSSIYLCSVTDRDGANVLTFGAGSRLTVL.

The chain couples TRBV2 to TRBJ2-3, with D possibly TRBD1 on 7 matching bases. This CDR3 contains 15 residues. The germline V gene encodes CDR1 SNHLY and CDR2 FYNNEI. V was clipped by 4 bases and J by 2 bases, with 13 bases between them. This CDR3 reads CASSGGGGITDTQYF. For the CDR3, the DNA is TGTGCCAGCAGTGGTGGAGGGGGCATCACAGATACGCAGTATTTT.

In its sample, this clone was seen a few times. V gene TRBV7-9 combines with J gene TRBJ1-1; TRBD1 might be the D (6 bases). The V gene's germline CDR1 is SEHNR and CDR2 FQNEAQ (reference sequence). The CDR3 extends over 15 amino acids. V lost 6 bases, J lost 6 bases, and 20 bases lay in between. In nucleotides, the CDR3 is TGTGCCAGCAGGCCTAATCGACAGGTATCCGCTGAAGCTTTCTTT. It translates to CASRPNRQVSAEAFF.

The chain recombines TRBV6-2 or TRBV6-3 with TRBJ1-5, with 9 nucleotides matching TRBD1. Per the germline V gene, CDR1 is MNHEY and CDR2 is SVGEGT. CDR3 size: 14 residues. The V gene end was trimmed by 5 bases and the J gene end by 10 bases; junction bases not matched to a gene: 9. CDR3 region: CASSTGTGYGPQHF. The DNA for the CDR3 is TGTGCCAGCAGTACCGGGACAGGGTATGGTCCCCAGCATTTT.

V usage is TRBV7-2 and J usage is TRBJ1-3; D is unresolved. The germline V gene encodes CDR1 SGHTA and CDR2 FQGNSA. This CDR3 contains 13 residues. V dropped 2 bases and J dropped 9 bases, with 11 bases sitting between them. Written as DNA, the CDR3 is TGTGCCAGCAGCTTACAACGGGGAGGCACCATATATTTT. Translation gives CASSLQRGGTIYF.

The chain couples TRBV27 to TRBJ1-3; D is perhaps TRBD1 (6 bases). The V and J ends lost 8 bases and 2 bases respectively, with 16 bases between them. Germline CDR1 and CDR2: MNHEY and SMNVEV (reference sequence). This CDR3 is 15 amino acids long. The CDR3 region is CASAFTGSPGNTIYF. DNA of the CDR3: TGTGCCAGCGCCTTCACAGGGTCCCCTGGAAACACCATATATTTT.

This clone was seen once. J is TRBJ2-5 and V is TRBV30, with D possibly TRBD2 on 6 matching bases. V was cut by 2 bases and J by 5 bases, with 12 bases left in between. CDR1 is GTSNPN and CDR2 is SVGIG in the germline V gene (reference sequence). The CDR3 spans 13 residues. The CDR3 region is CAWSRDFRETQYF. The CDR3 bases are TGTGCCTGGAGTCGGGACTTTAGGGAGACCCAGTACTTC.

The V call is TRBV5-1, the J call TRBJ2-3; 9 nucleotides line up with TRBD2. Germline loops: CDR1 SGHRS, CDR2 YFSETQ. Losses at the gene ends were 4 bases for V and 4 bases for J; bases not matched to a gene: 7. The CDR3 spans 15 residues. The chain's CDR3 is CASSTRVAGADTQYF. CDR3 nucleotides: TGCGCCAGCAGCACCCGGGTAGCGGGGGCAGATACGCAGTATTTT.

The V call is TRBV7-3, the J call TRBJ2-5, with D unresolved. V was clipped by 0 bases and J by 0 bases, with 11 bases between them. The CDR3 has 16 residues. The germline gives CDR1 SGHTA, CDR2 FQGTGA. CDR3 protein: CASSLTGPLYQETQYF. In nucleotides, the CDR3 is TGTGCCAGCAGCTTAACCGGTCCCTTGTACCAAGAGACCCAGTACTTC. Variable domain in full (rest from reference TRBV7-3 and TRBJ2-5): GAGVSQTPSNKVTEKGKYVELRCDPISGHTALYWYRQSLGQGPEFLIYFQGTGAADDSGLPNDRFFAVRPEGSVSTLKIQRTERGDSAVYLCASSLTGPLYQETQYFGPGTRLLVL.

The rearrangement joins TRBV21-1 to TRBJ1-5; the D call of TRBD1 is as the table states it, not checked on the DNA. TRBV21-1 is tagged as a pseudogene. This CDR3 is 15 amino acids long. In nucleotides, the CDR3 is TGTGCCAGCAGCAAGGCCAGGGGGCTGAATCAGCCCCAGCATTTT. Translating it yields CASSKARGLNQPQHF.